The 13 T cell receptor beta chains below all came from one sample that was sequenced in a study of monozygotic twins with inflammatory bowel disease (dated by TCRdb to between 2018 and 2020). The library came from 5' RACE. Instrument used: Illumina HiSeq 2500. After TCRdb reprocessed the reads, each CDR3 protein sequence was kept as one row, without DNA. The table for this sample lists a few hundred thousand distinct CDR3 sequences. 2.5% to 3% of the sample lies in the top ten. The sample comprised blood. All receptors derive from a human donor with ulcerative colitis or Crohn's disease, or a healthy co-twin of an affected twin (not recorded which).

The chain recombines TRBV6-5 with TRBJ1-2; TCRdb's assignment of TRBD1 cannot be checked, as there is no DNA. The CDR3 is made up of 15 amino acids. The germline gives CDR1 MNHEY, CDR2 SVGAGI. CDR3 protein: CASSYSREANYGYTF.

The chain joins TRBV6-5 to TRBJ1-1; the TRBD1 assignment by TCRdb is unverifiable without DNA. The CDR3 is made up of 13 amino acids. Germline lookup yields CDR1 MNHEY and CDR2 SVGAGI. The chain's CDR3 is CASSSRGNTEAFF.

This chain joins TRBV5-5 and TRBJ1-1; TCRdb proposes TRBD1, but this gene call is untestable without DNA. The germline V gene encodes CDR1 SGHKS and CDR2 YYEKEE (reference sequence). This CDR3 is 16 amino acids long. The CDR3 region is CASSKGQKSLYTEAFF.

This sequence joins TRBV7-2 and TRBJ1-2; there is no DNA to check the TCRdb D call of TRBD1. CDR3 length: 12 amino acids. Per the germline V gene, CDR1 is SGHTA and CDR2 is FQGNSA. CDR3 region: CASSLGETGYTF.

This chain connects TRBV18 to TRBJ2-1; TCRdb designates TRBD1, a call that cannot be tested without DNA. The CDR3 sequence is 13 residues long. Germline CDR1 is KGHSH and CDR2 is LQKENI. This chain's CDR3 is CASSPARDNEQFF.

The chain has TRBV12-3 or TRBV12-4 and TRBJ1-3; TCRdb gives TRBD1 as the D gene, but with no DNA this cannot be confirmed. The CDR3 runs to 16 residues. The CDR3 sequence is CASSSPSLGAGNTIYF.

This chain joins TRBV3-1 and TRBJ2-3; the TCRdb D gene call, TRBD1, has no DNA to confirm it. The germline V gene has CDR1 LGHDT and CDR2 YNNKEL (reference sequence). The CDR3 has 15 residues. CDR3: CASSQKRGHTDTQYF.

The chain is built from TRBV19 and TRBJ1-5. The CDR3 consists of 19 residues. Germline CDR1 reads LNHDA; CDR2 reads SQIVND (reference sequence). CDR3 sequence: CASSIEAPLRVYSNQPQHF. Full variable domain (rest looked up from reference TRBV19 and TRBJ1-5): DGGITQSPKYLFRKEGQNVTLSCEQNLNHDAMYWYRQDPGQGLRLIYYSQIVNDFQKGDIAEGYSVSREKKESFPLTVTSAQKNPTAFYLCASSIEAPLRVYSNQPQHFGDGTRLSIL.

The chain employs TRBV6-5 and TRBJ2-7; TCRdb designates TRBD1, a call that cannot be tested without DNA. Germline lookup yields CDR1 MNHEY and CDR2 SVGAGI. This CDR3 has 17 amino acids. CDR3 residues: CASSYSTFETAPYEHYF.

The rearrangement uses TRBV20-1 and TRBJ2-1; the D call of TRBD1 rests on TCRdb alone, since no DNA is present to check it. CDR3 length equals 23 residues. The germline V gene has CDR1 DFQATT and CDR2 SNEGSKA (reference sequence). The CDR3 is CSARAFSPQLLRDRGRSYNEQFF.

This CDR3 is CASSQDRSGGANHQYF. The gene calls are TRBV4-3 and TRBJ2-5; the TCRdb call, TRBD2, lacks DNA for checking. CDR3 length equals 16 residues. CDR1 and CDR2 (germline): LGHNA, YSLEER.

This chain uses TRBV6-5 with TRBJ1-6; as DNA is missing, the TRBD1 call by TCRdb cannot be tested. CDR3 length: 12 residues. Germline V gene sequence: CDR1 MNHEY, CDR2 SVGAGI. CDR3 loop: CARDRGHSPLHF.

The chain is built from TRBV9 and TRBJ2-7; the D call from TCRdb, TRBD1, cannot be confirmed without DNA. CDR3 length: 12 amino acids. Germline V gene data show CDR1 as SGDLS and CDR2 as YYNGEE. The chain's CDR3 is CASSPTGLEQYF.